This TCR beta chain was identified during a study of blood T cell repertoires in COVID-19. The wider study: Some COVID-19 samples were acute and others convalescent; all came from the United States, Italy and Spain. Nucleic acid was either cDNA or gDNA, and it came from T cells, B-cell-depleted T cells, or PBMCs.

Authors' processing steps: Amplification of reference gene primers was used by the study to estimate nucleated cell counts. The repertoire was sequenced with immunoSEQ multiplex PCR; TCRdb's copy has only in-frame clones and lacks some. Clonal size and the V and J genes are those of that table, whereas D and trimming came from the DNA. The sample lists around 200,000 clones; 70% to 90% were seen once. CDR1 MNHEY and CDR2 SMNVEV come from the germline V gene (reference sequence). CDR3 length: 17 residues. The J segment lost 7 bases and the V segment lost 1 base, leaving 15 bases of the junction unmatched.

The sequence derives from an elderly woman with acute or convalescent COVID-19. Specimen: peripheral blood. V usage is TRBV27 and J usage is TRBJ1-1, with 7 bases that match TRBD1. CDR3 DNA: TGTGCCAGCAGTTTATTGGCTAGGGCAGGGGGAGGCAGTGAAGCTTTCTTT. Its protein product is CASSLLARAGGGSEAFF.